This is a list of T cell receptor beta chains from one sample in a study of blood T cell repertoires in COVID-19. Assay used: immunoSEQ multiplex PCR; TCRdb lists only in-frame clones, some missing. The sample contains about 230,000 clones, approximately 82% of which appear only once. The sequenced material came from peripheral blood. These TCRs come from a woman in her forties who had recovered from COVID-19. CDR3s include the opening cysteine and the closing phenylalanine or tryptophan. A D gene is named only where the DNA matches it firmly. Size values are once, few and many counts, or a class for expanded clones, and some rows have none.

d_gene: TRBD1; v_gene: TRBV7-3; j_gene: TRBJ1-4; len: 17; abundance: .; CDR3aa: CASSLMSIRTGGEKLFF; CDR3nt: TGTGCCAGCAGCTTAATGTCCATTCGGACAGGAGGCGAAAAACTGTTTTTT
d_gene: TRBD2; v_gene: TRBV6-4; j_gene: TRBJ2-1; len: 15; abundance: .; CDR3aa: CASSSSGGIYNEQFF; CDR3nt: TGTGCCAGCTCCTCTAGCGGGGGGATTTACAATGAGCAGTTCTTC
d_gene: .; v_gene: TRBV19; j_gene: TRBJ2-3; len: 14; abundance: few; CDR3aa: CASSIRGGTDTQYF; CDR3nt: TGTGCCAGTAGTATCAGGGGCGGCACAGATACGCAGTATTTT
d_gene: .; v_gene: TRBV29-1; j_gene: TRBJ1-1; len: 13; abundance: few; CDR3aa: CSVRIQGNTEAFF; CDR3nt: TGCAGCGTAAGAATCCAGGGAAACACTGAAGCTTTCTTT
d_gene: .; v_gene: TRBV10-3; j_gene: TRBJ1-4; len: 15; abundance: .; CDR3aa: CATSLVRGGDEKLFF; CDR3nt: TGTGCCACCAGTCTGGTACGCGGGGGGGATGAAAAACTGTTTTTT
d_gene: .; v_gene: TRBV30; j_gene: TRBJ1-2; len: 13; abundance: .; CDR3aa: CAWSVTGSGGYTF; CDR3nt: TGTGCCTGGAGTGTAACGGGGAGTGGGGGCTACACCTTC
d_gene: .; v_gene: TRBV19; j_gene: TRBJ2-2; len: 15; abundance: .; CDR3aa: CASTQGGTRGGELFF; CDR3nt: TGTGCCAGTACCCAGGGAGGGACACGGGGCGGGGAGCTGTTTTTT
d_gene: .; v_gene: TRBV7-9; j_gene: TRBJ1-3; len: 17; abundance: .; CDR3aa: CASSLAVGPTSGNTIYF; CDR3nt: TGTGCCAGCAGCTTAGCGGTTGGGCCGACCTCTGGAAACACCATATATTTT
d_gene: .; v_gene: TRBV11-2; j_gene: TRBJ1-2; len: 15; abundance: .; CDR3aa: CASSLDPLRRRGYTF; CDR3nt: TGTGCCAGCAGCTTAGATCCCCTCCGGAGGCGGGGCTACACCTTC
d_gene: .; v_gene: TRBV7-9; j_gene: TRBJ2-1; len: 15; abundance: .; CDR3aa: CASSEYGGVGNEQFF; CDR3nt: TGTGCCAGCAGCGAGTACGGCGGGGTGGGGAATGAGCAGTTCTTC
d_gene: TRBD2; v_gene: TRBV7-9; j_gene: TRBJ2-1; len: 15; abundance: .; CDR3aa: CASSYTGTSYNEQFF; CDR3nt: TGTGCCAGCAGTTATACCGGGACTAGCTACAATGAGCAGTTCTTC
d_gene: TRBD1; v_gene: TRBV10-3; j_gene: TRBJ1-2; len: 14; abundance: .; CDR3aa: CAISAGTDNYGYTF; CDR3nt: TGTGCCATCAGTGCCGGGACAGATAACTATGGCTACACCTTC
d_gene: .; v_gene: TRBV7-2; j_gene: TRBJ2-3; len: 13; abundance: .; CDR3aa: CASRGAVPDTQYF; CDR3nt: TGTGCCAGCAGGGGAGCTGTCCCCGATACGCAGTATTTT
d_gene: TRBD1; v_gene: TRBV19; j_gene: TRBJ1-3; len: 14; abundance: .; CDR3aa: CASSPTDRENTIYF; CDR3nt: TGTGCCAGTAGTCCAACGGACAGGGAAAACACCATATATTTT
d_gene: .; v_gene: TRBV2; j_gene: TRBJ2-5; len: 13; abundance: .; CDR3aa: CASTNGGEETQYF; CDR3nt: TGTGCCAGCACAAACGGGGGAGAAGAGACCCAGTACTTC
d_gene: TRBD1; v_gene: TRBV7-9; j_gene: TRBJ2-7; len: 16; abundance: .; CDR3aa: CASSLAFVTGGDEQYF; CDR3nt: TGTGCCAGCAGCTTAGCGTTTGTAACAGGGGGCGACGAGCAGTACTTC
d_gene: .; v_gene: TRBV4-3; j_gene: TRBJ1-6; len: 13; abundance: few; CDR3aa: CASSLGRDSPLHF; CDR3nt: TGCGCCAGCAGCCTAGGCAGGGATTCACCCCTCCACTTT
d_gene: .; v_gene: TRBV28; j_gene: TRBJ2-7; len: 14; abundance: .; CDR3aa: CASSIPRVSYEQYF; CDR3nt: TGTGCCAGCAGTATCCCTCGCGTCTCCTACGAGCAGTACTTC
d_gene: .; v_gene: TRBV7-6; j_gene: TRBJ1-1; len: 17; abundance: .; CDR3aa: CASSLVSAGSLNTEAFF; CDR3nt: TGTGCCAGCAGCTTAGTTTCGGCAGGCTCCCTGAACACTGAAGCTTTCTTT
d_gene: TRBD2; v_gene: TRBV4-3; j_gene: TRBJ2-1; len: 16; abundance: .; CDR3aa: CASSQELLAGYNEQFF; CDR3nt: TGCGCCAGCAGCCAAGAATTACTAGCGGGGTACAATGAGCAGTTCTTC
d_gene: .; v_gene: TRBV6-2/TRBV6-3; j_gene: TRBJ2-1; len: 18; abundance: .; CDR3aa: CASSYVSRREVFYNEQFF; CDR3nt: TGTGCCAGCAGTTACGTTTCTCGGAGGGAAGTTTTCTACAATGAGCAGTTCTTC
d_gene: .; v_gene: TRBV5-1; j_gene: TRBJ2-7; len: 15; abundance: .; CDR3aa: CASGSDVGSSYEQYF; CDR3nt: TGCGCCAGCGGCTCTGACGTGGGGAGCTCCTACGAGCAGTACTTC
d_gene: .; v_gene: TRBV2; j_gene: TRBJ2-7; len: 12; abundance: .; CDR3aa: CASSGTAYEQYF; CDR3nt: TGTGCCAGCAGTGGGACAGCCTACGAGCAGTACTTC
d_gene: .; v_gene: TRBV9; j_gene: TRBJ1-1; len: 15; abundance: .; CDR3aa: CASSVGGGSNTEAFF; CDR3nt: TGTGCCAGCAGCGTAGGGGGGGGCTCGAACACTGAAGCTTTCTTT
d_gene: TRBD1; v_gene: TRBV3-1/TRBV3-2; j_gene: TRBJ1-2; len: 16; abundance: .; CDR3aa: CASSQEARDRVYGYTF; CDR3nt: TGTGCCAGCAGCCAAGAGGCCCGGGACAGGGTCTATGGCTACACCTTC
d_gene: .; v_gene: TRBV18; j_gene: TRBJ1-1; len: 14; abundance: few; CDR3aa: CASSPRAGNTEAFF; CDR3nt: TGTGCCAGCTCACCAAGAGCGGGGAACACTGAAGCTTTCTTT
d_gene: .; v_gene: TRBV5-1; j_gene: TRBJ2-7; len: 14; abundance: .; CDR3aa: CASSLGAEGNEQYF; CDR3nt: TGCGCCAGCAGCTTGGGGGCGGAGGGCAACGAGCAGTACTTC
d_gene: .; v_gene: TRBV3-1/TRBV3-2; j_gene: TRBJ1-5; len: 20; abundance: .; CDR3aa: CASSQKLILTGNEGNQPQHF; CDR3nt: TGTGCCAGCAGCCAAAAACTGATATTAACAGGGAACGAGGGCAATCAGCCCCAGCATTTT
d_gene: .; v_gene: TRBV7-3; j_gene: TRBJ1-6; len: 13; abundance: few; CDR3aa: CASSLSLTGPLHF; CDR3nt: TGTGCCAGCAGCTTAAGCCTCACCGGACCCCTCCACTTT